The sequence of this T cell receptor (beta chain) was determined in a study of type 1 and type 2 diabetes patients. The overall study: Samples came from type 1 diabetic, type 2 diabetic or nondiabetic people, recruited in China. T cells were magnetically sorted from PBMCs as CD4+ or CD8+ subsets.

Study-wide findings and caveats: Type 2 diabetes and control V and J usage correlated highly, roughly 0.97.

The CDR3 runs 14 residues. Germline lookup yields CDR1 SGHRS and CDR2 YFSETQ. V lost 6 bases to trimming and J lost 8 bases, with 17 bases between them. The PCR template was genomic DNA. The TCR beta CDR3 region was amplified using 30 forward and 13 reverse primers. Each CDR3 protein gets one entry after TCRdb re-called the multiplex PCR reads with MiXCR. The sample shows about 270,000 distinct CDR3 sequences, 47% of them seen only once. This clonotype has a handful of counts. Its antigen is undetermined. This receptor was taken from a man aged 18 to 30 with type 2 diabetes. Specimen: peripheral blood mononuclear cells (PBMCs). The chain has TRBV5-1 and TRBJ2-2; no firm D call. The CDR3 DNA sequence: TGCGCCAGCAAAGGCCCTGTAACATTGGGGGAGCTGTTTTTT. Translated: CASKGPVTLGELFF.